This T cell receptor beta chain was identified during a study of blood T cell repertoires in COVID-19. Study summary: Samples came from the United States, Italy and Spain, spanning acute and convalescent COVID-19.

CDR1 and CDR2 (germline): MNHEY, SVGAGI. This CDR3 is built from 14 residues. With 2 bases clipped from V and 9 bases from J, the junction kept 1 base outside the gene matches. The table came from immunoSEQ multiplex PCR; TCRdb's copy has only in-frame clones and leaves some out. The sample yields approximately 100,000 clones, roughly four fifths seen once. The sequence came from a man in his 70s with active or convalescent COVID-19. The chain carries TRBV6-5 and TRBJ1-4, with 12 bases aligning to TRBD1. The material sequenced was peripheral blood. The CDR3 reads CASSYGTGGKKLFF. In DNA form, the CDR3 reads TGTGCCAGCAGTTACGGGACAGGGGGCAAAAAACTGTTTTTT.